This T cell receptor (beta chain) was found in a study of kidney transplant recipient with SARS-CoV-2 infection. MiXCR was run by TCRdb on the reads, yielding one entry per CDR3 protein. The data show approximately 250,000 distinct CDR3 sequences, around 28% seen once. Of note for this clonotype: A read error may explain this, as a much larger clone is one base away.

The CDR3 consists of 17 residues. Germline CDR1 MNHEY, CDR2 SVGEGT. V usage is TRBV6-2 or TRBV6-3 and J usage is TRBJ2-5, with 9 bases fitting TRBD2. The tail of the sequence fits TRBJ2-7 better, so the J call may be wrong. The sequence came from a male patient in his thirties who had COVID-19 and was a kidney transplant recipient. Some T cells may originate from the graft donor. Sequenced here: a blood sample, sampled at baseline and on day 111 from a kidney transplant recipient. The CDR3 DNA follows: TGTGCCGGCAGTTCCCTCATAGGGGCGGGAGGGACCTACGAGCAGTACTTC. This gives the protein CAGSSLIGAGGTYEQYF.